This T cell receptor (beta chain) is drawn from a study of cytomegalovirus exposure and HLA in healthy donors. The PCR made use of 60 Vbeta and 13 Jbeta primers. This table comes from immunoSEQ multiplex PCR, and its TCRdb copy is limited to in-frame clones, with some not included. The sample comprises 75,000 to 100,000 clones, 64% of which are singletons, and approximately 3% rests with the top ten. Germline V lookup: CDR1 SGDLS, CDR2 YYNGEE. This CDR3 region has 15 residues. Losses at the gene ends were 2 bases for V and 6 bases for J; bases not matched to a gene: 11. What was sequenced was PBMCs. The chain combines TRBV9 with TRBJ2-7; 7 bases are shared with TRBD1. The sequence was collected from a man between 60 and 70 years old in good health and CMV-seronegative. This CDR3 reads CASSVNGRQGSEQYF. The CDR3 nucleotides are TGTGCCAGCAGCGTCAACGGGCGACAGGGATCCGAGCAGTACTTC. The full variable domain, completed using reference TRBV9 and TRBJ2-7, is DSGVTQTPKHLITATGQRVTLRCSPRSGDLSVYWYQQSLDQGLQFLIQYYNGEERAKGNILERFSAQQFPDLHSELNLSSLELGDSALYFCASSVNGRQGSEQYFGPGTRLTVT.